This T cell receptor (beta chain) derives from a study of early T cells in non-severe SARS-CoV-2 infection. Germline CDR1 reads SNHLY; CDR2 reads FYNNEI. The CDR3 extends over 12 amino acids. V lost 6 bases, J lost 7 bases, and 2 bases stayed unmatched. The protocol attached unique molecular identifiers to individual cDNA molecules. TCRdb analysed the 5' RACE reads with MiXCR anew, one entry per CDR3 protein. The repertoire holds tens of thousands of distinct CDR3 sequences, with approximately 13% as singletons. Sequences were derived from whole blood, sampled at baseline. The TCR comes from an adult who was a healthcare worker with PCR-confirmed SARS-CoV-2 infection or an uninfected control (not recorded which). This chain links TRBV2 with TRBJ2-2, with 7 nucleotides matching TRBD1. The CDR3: CASSGDSGELFF. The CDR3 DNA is TGTGCCAGCAGCGGGGACAGCGGGGAGCTGTTTTTT.